The T cell receptor (beta chain) under discussion was sequenced for a study of graft-versus-host responses after intestinal transplantation. Study information: All recipients were transplanted with multivisceral, liver-intestinal, or isolated intestinal grafts.

Study-level findings and limits: Clonal ratios of graft-versus-host to host-versus-graft in allografts were high for patients exhibiting graft-donor T cell macrochimerism. GvH clones occurred in recipient marrow; some first appeared in ileum or blood.

Profiling relied on immunoSEQ multiplex PCR, and the TCRdb table lists in-frame clones only, not all of them. This table has just under 2,500 clones, around 93% appearing once. V dropped 0 bases and J dropped 4 bases, with 8 bases sitting between them. Germline values: CDR1 SGHDT, CDR2 YYEEEE. The length of the CDR3 is 14 residues. This clone was seen just once. As yet, its antigen is unknown. This clonotype was obtained from a human patient who received an intestinal transplant, so some T cells may come from the graft donor. The specimen comprised PBMCs, sampled less than 20 days after intestinal transplant. The gene calls are TRBV5-6 and TRBJ2-1; TRBD1 is a possible D gene (5 bases). This chain's CDR3 is CASSLGGSYNEQFF. DNA for the CDR3: TGTGCCAGCAGCTTGGGGGGCAGTTACAATGAGCAGTTCTTC.